These 24 T cell receptor beta chains were all obtained from the same sample, sequenced in a study of T-cell reconstitution after alpha-beta-depleted transplantation in children. Unique molecular identifiers were incorporated when the TCRbeta library was constructed. MiXCR, run by TCRdb on the PCR reads, gives a single entry per CDR3 protein. The data contain about 460,000 distinct CDR3 sequences, over 9.5% of them singletons. Material: PBMCs, obtained before TCRalphabeta/CD19-depleted stem cell transplant. The receptors were gathered from a child aged 2 to 15 with inherited bone marrow failure, due to receive a stem cell transplant.

This clonotype was recorded at least ten times. The rearrangement joins TRBV27 to TRBJ2-7, with 8 bases matching TRBD2. The CDR3 is 14 residues long. Germline-derived CDR1 and CDR2 are MNHEY and SMNVEV (reference sequence). The junction had 8 bases not matched to a gene; V was cut back by 6 bases and J by 4 bases. The CDR3 sequence is CASSSAGVSYEQYF. In DNA form, the CDR3 reads TGTGCCAGCAGCTCAGCGGGAGTGAGTTACGAGCAGTACTTC.

This clonotype has ten or more counts. The chain uses TRBV5-1 and TRBJ2-1, with a possible D match to TRBD1 (5 bases). Germline CDR1 and CDR2: SGHRS and YFSETQ. Trimming removed 0 bases from V and 9 bases from J, with 7 bases in between. This CDR3 is 12 amino acids long. This CDR3 reads CASSLGTLEQFF. In nucleotides, the CDR3 is TGCGCCAGCAGCTTGGGGACACTTGAGCAGTTCTTC.

The table lists this clonotype with many counts. The chain uses TRBV29-1 and TRBJ2-1, with D possibly TRBD2 on 6 matching bases. Germline loops: CDR1 SQVTM, CDR2 ANQGSEA. Trimming pared 7 bases from V and 6 bases from J, leaving 16 bases between. The CDR3 covers 13 residues. The CDR3 is CSAHTGVFNEQFF. In nucleotides, the CDR3 is TGCAGCGCCCACACGGGGGTATTCAATGAGCAGTTCTTC.

The table lists this clonotype with many counts. V and J are TRBV11-2 and TRBJ1-2; D remains unclear. Trimming took off 5 bases at V and 0 bases at J, with 16 bases between the two ends. The germline CDR1 and CDR2 sequences are SGHAT and FQNNGV. CDR3 length: 16 residues. The CDR3 sequence: CASSPGGGSTNYGYTF. CDR3 coding DNA: TGTGCCAGCAGCCCTGGCGGAGGGAGCACTAACTATGGCTACACCTTC.

This clonotype came up a few times. J is TRBJ1-1 and V is TRBV5-1, with a weak D call TRBD1 (5 bases). Looked up from germline, CDR1 is SGHRS and CDR2 is YFSETQ. The CDR3 spans 14 residues. V was shortened by 2 bases and J by 1 base, with 9 bases between the two germline ends. CDR3 sequence reads: CASSFYGGNTEAFF. The CDR3 nucleotides are TGCGCCAGCAGCTTTTATGGGGGGAACACTGAAGCTTTCTTT.

This clonotype was picked up many times. This chain links TRBV20-1 with TRBJ2-1; D might be TRBD1 (5 bases). In germline, CDR1 is DFQATT, CDR2 SNEGSKA (reference sequence). Trimming stripped 0 bases from V and 10 bases from J, with 10 bases between. CDR3 size: 12 residues. CDR3 in amino acids: CSARDMTDEQFF. CDR3 nucleotides: TGCAGTGCTAGAGATATGACAGACGAGCAGTTCTTC.

Many counts were recorded for this clonotype. V is TRBV4-1 and J is TRBJ2-3, with a weak D call TRBD2 (7 bases). CDR1 MGHRA and CDR2 YSYEKL come from the germline V gene. The V gene lost 2 bases and the J gene lost 5 bases, with 23 bases spanning the gap. This CDR3 contains 18 residues. The CDR3 spells CASSQLGLRGRGEDTQYF. The CDR3 DNA reads as TGCGCCAGCAGCCAATTGGGGCTACGTGGGAGGGGGGAAGATACGCAGTATTTT.

This clonotype was picked up one time. With a much larger clone just one base away, this may be a read error. V gene TRBV28 combines with J gene TRBJ2-3, with no clear D. The CDR3 is 11 amino acids. V lost 3 bases and J 12 bases, leaving 10 bases between the germline ends. Germline V gene lookup returns CDR1 MDHEN and CDR2 SYDVKM. As DNA, the CDR3 is TGTGCCAGCAGTTTCCGTCAGGACCAGTATTTT. Translated, it gives CASSFRQDQYF.

The chain combines TRBV12-3 or TRBV12-4 with TRBJ2-1; D gene ambiguous. Trimming took 2 bases from V and 8 from J, leaving 19 bases between them. The CDR3 is made up of 16 amino acids. This CDR3 reads CASSLLLVDSGDEQFF. Here the CDR3 DNA reads TGTGCCAGCAGTTTATTATTAGTGGATTCGGGCGATGAGCAGTTCTTC.

In this sample, this clonotype turned up many times. This sequence joins TRBV12-3 or TRBV12-4 and TRBJ1-5; D perhaps matches TRBD1 (5 bases). This CDR3 spans 12 amino acids. The V end was cut by 7 bases, the J end by 5 bases, with 9 bases between. The DNA of the CDR3 is TGTGCCAGCACTGGGGGTTATCAGCCCCAGCATTTT. This gives the protein CASTGGYQPQHF.

This clonotype was seen at least ten times. The J gene is TRBJ2-7, the V gene TRBV27; D may match TRBD1 or TRBD2 (5 bases each). V shed 0 bases and J shed 5 bases, with 17 bases lying between them. The CDR3 extends over 16 amino acids. The germline V gene has CDR1 MNHEY and CDR2 SMNVEV (reference sequence). Here the CDR3 DNA reads TGTGCCAGCAGTTTATCGTTGGGGGTGGGGTTGGACGAGCAGTACTTC. This codes for CASSLSLGVGLDEQYF.

This clonotype was seen at least ten times. The V and J genes are TRBV4-3 and TRBJ2-7; D ambiguous. The CDR3 is 15 amino acids. The V and J ends lost 1 base and 4 bases respectively, with 14 bases between them. Germline loops: CDR1 LGHNA, CDR2 YSLEER. This chain's CDR3 is CASSQVLGFGYEQYF. The CDR3 region has the DNA TGCGCCAGCAGCCAAGTGCTGGGCTTTGGGTACGAGCAGTACTTC.

The sample holds many counts of this clonotype. The chain employs TRBV12-3 or TRBV12-4 and TRBJ1-4; D gene ambiguous. V lost 5 bases, J lost 0 bases, and 10 bases lay in between. CDR3 length equals 15 residues. The CDR3 spells CASSPPGATNEKLFF. CDR3 coding DNA: TGTGCCAGCAGTCCTCCCGGCGCAACTAATGAAAAACTGTTTTTT.

Only a few counts were recorded for this clonotype. This chain links TRBV9 with TRBJ1-3; D call uncertain. V lost 0 bases and J 9 bases, leaving 10 bases between the germline ends. From germline, CDR1 is SGDLS and CDR2 YYNGEE. The CDR3 sequence is 13 residues long. The CDR3 spells CASSVVGWGTIYF. In DNA, the CDR3 is TGTGCCAGCAGCGTAGTGGGCTGGGGCACCATATATTTT. Together with reference TRBV9 and TRBJ1-3, the CDR3 gives the full variable domain: DSGVTQTPKHLITATGQRVTLRCSPRSGDLSVYWYQQSLDQGLQFLIQYYNGEERAKGNILERFSAQQFPDLHSELNLSSLELGDSALYFCASSVVGWGTIYFGEGSWLTVV.

V usage is TRBV7-9 and J usage is TRBJ2-1, with 13 bases fitting TRBD2. The CDR3 spans 18 residues. Germline V CDR1 and CDR2: SEHNR, FQNEAQ (reference sequence). The junction had 7 bases not matched to a gene; V was cut back by 1 base and J by 4 bases. The CDR3 sequence: CASSLEGLAGVSYNEQFF. DNA for the CDR3: TGTGCCAGCAGCTTAGAAGGACTAGCGGGAGTGTCTTACAATGAGCAGTTCTTC.

The V and J genes are TRBV7-2 and TRBJ1-1; possibly TRBD1 for D (5 bases). Germline V gene sequence: CDR1 SGHTA, CDR2 FQGNSA. The CDR3 is 14 residues long. Deletions cut 5 bases from V and 3 bases from J, with 13 bases between. The CDR3 protein is CASSPHRFYTEAFF. The CDR3 nucleotides are TGTGCCAGCAGCCCACACAGGTTTTACACTGAAGCTTTCTTT.

There are many counts of this clonotype. The V gene is TRBV7-2, the J gene TRBJ2-1; 8 nucleotides agree with TRBD2. From germline, CDR1 is SGHTA and CDR2 FQGNSA. CDR3 length: 15 residues. The J segment lost 4 bases and the V segment lost 1 base, leaving 3 bases of the junction unmatched. CDR3 DNA sequence: TGTGCCAGCAGCTTAGTCGGGGGGGGGTACAATGAGCAGTTCTTC. It is translated as CASSLVGGGYNEQFF.

This clonotype has just a few counts. V and J are TRBV11-1 and TRBJ2-1, with 13 bases that match TRBD2. Germline trimming cut 2 bases from V and 7 bases from J; bases unmatched to any gene: 17. This CDR3 has 20 amino acids. Germline V lookup: CDR1 SGHAT, CDR2 FQDESV (reference sequence). CDR3 sequence reads: CASSLTGLAGARGAGNEQFF. Here the CDR3 DNA reads TGTGCCAGCAGCTTAACCGGACTAGCGGGAGCCCGAGGGGCGGGAAATGAGCAGTTCTTC.

Only a few counts were recorded for this clonotype. The rearrangement joins TRBV12-3 or TRBV12-4 to TRBJ2-3, with a possible D match to TRBD2 (5 bases). Trimming removed 7 bases at V and 1 base at J, with 9 bases between. The length of the CDR3 is 13 residues. CDR3 protein: CASTGSGTDTQYF. The CDR3 DNA reads TGTGCCAGCACTGGTAGCGGCACAGATACGCAGTATTTT.

This clonotype was seen ten or more times. The chain links TRBV5-6 to TRBJ1-2, with TRBD1 identical over 9 bases. Unmatched junction bases numbered 12, after V lost 5 bases and J lost 4 bases. There are 16 residues in the CDR3. Per germline, CDR1 SGHDT and CDR2 YYEEEE. The CDR3 loop reads CASSGDRDISGYGYTF. The CDR3 nucleotides are TGTGCCAGCAGTGGGGACAGGGACATTTCGGGCTATGGCTACACCTTC.

The table lists this clonotype with a few counts. The chain combines TRBV29-1 with TRBJ2-5; TRBD1 matches at 7 bases. CDR1 and CDR2 (germline): SQVTM, ANQGSEA. With V trimmed by 3 bases and J by 5 bases, 6 bases remained unmatched. There are 13 residues in the CDR3. The CDR3 reads CSVEGRGYETQYF. CDR3 coding DNA: TGCAGCGTTGAGGGCAGGGGGTACGAGACCCAGTACTTC.

This chain uses TRBV6-5 with TRBJ2-1; TRBD1 matches 8 bases. The V and J ends lost 0 bases and 0 bases, in that order; junction bases with no gene match: 4. The germline CDR1 and CDR2 sequences are MNHEY and SVGAGI. The CDR3 is 17 residues long. The CDR3 DNA reads as TGTGCCAGCAGTTACTCGGGCGGGACAGGCTCCTACAATGAGCAGTTCTTC. Residues: CASSYSGGTGSYNEQFF.

At least ten counts were recorded for this clonotype. The chain couples TRBV29-1 to TRBJ1-1; D uncertain. The V gene lost 4 bases and the J gene lost 3 bases, with 9 bases spanning the gap. The CDR3 runs to 12 residues. The V gene's germline CDR1 is SQVTM and CDR2 ANQGSEA. CDR3 sequence: CSVVGEYTEAFF. The DNA of the CDR3 is TGCAGCGTTGTAGGCGAATACACTGAAGCTTTCTTT.

This clonotype was found many times. The J gene is TRBJ1-4, the V gene TRBV20-1, with D hard to call. In germline, CDR1 is DFQATT, CDR2 SNEGSKA (reference sequence). The CDR3 sequence is 12 residues long. Trimming stripped 1 base from V and 4 bases from J, with 4 bases between. DNA for the CDR3: TGCAGTGCTAGAGGTGATAATGAAAAACTGTTTTTT. Amino acid sequence: CSARGDNEKLFF.